These 27 T cell receptor beta chains were all obtained from the same sample, sequenced in a study of blood T cell repertoires in COVID-19. The table came from immunoSEQ multiplex PCR; TCRdb's copy has only in-frame clones and leaves some out. This repertoire shows 150,000 to 200,000 clones, approximately 80% found once; its top ten account for roughly 0.91%. Material: peripheral blood. The receptors shown here come from a man aged 60 to 75 with COVID-19, enrolled during active disease.

V gene TRBV5-5 combines with J gene TRBJ1-1; maybe TRBD1 (5 bases). Germline assignment: CDR1 SGHKS and CDR2 YYEKEE (reference sequence). Trimming removed 2 bases from V and 1 base from J, with 9 bases in between. The CDR3 is 14 amino acids. As DNA, the CDR3 is TGTGCCAGCAGCTTAAGGGGCCAGAACACTGAAGCTTTCTTT. Translated, it gives CASSLRGQNTEAFF.

Of note for this clone: Different DNA sequences within this sample yield the same CDR3. V gene TRBV18 combines with J gene TRBJ1-1; the match to TRBD1 covers 8 bases. The length of the CDR3 is 15 residues. The junction had 4 bases not matched to a gene; V was cut back by 2 bases and J by 2 bases. Germline V lookup: CDR1 KGHSH, CDR2 LQKENI. CDR3 region: CASSPGQGPNTEAFF. DNA of the CDR3: TGTGCCAGCTCACCAGGACAGGGCCCTAACACTGAAGCTTTCTTT.

The V and J genes are TRBV6-5 and TRBJ1-1; D remains ambiguous. Trimming took off 6 bases at V and 3 bases at J, with 11 bases between the two ends. The CDR3 totals 13 residues. Germline V gives CDR1 MNHEY, CDR2 SVGAGI. Written as DNA, the CDR3 is TGTGCCAGCAGCCGAGGCCGGGACACTGAAGCTTTCTTT. Translated, it gives CASSRGRDTEAFF.

A word on this clone: An end of the junction does not agree with germline; a read error may underlie this. The V and J genes are TRBV5-1 and TRBJ2-1; D is unresolved. The CDR3 spans 14 residues. Germline V CDR1 and CDR2: SGHRS, YFSETQ. The CDR3 nucleotides are TGCGCCAGCAGCTTGGATCCTCATAACAATGAACAGTTCTTC. This codes for CASSLDPHNNEQFF.

The chain uses TRBV6-6 and TRBJ1-2; 9 bases fit TRBD1. The ends lost 4 bases at V and 2 bases at J; junction bases unmatched: 2. The germline V gene has CDR1 MNHNY and CDR2 SVGAGI (reference sequence). The CDR3 sequence is 14 residues long. CDR3 loop: CASSWGQGNYGYTF. Written as DNA, the CDR3 is TGTGCCAGCAGTTGGGGACAGGGAAACTATGGCTACACCTTC.

This clone was seen a handful of times. The chain employs TRBV11-2 and TRBJ2-1, with a weak D call TRBD2 (6 bases). With 8 bases removed from V and 0 bases from J, the gap between germline ends came to 11 bases. The CDR3 has 14 amino acids. Germline CDR1 is SGHAT and CDR2 is FQNNGV. The CDR3 DNA reads as TGTGCCAGCGGGGAGGTCAGCTCCTACAATGAGCAGTTCTTC. Translation gives CASGEVSSYNEQFF.

This clone occurred once. The genes are TRBV5-1 and TRBJ2-1; 13 bases are a match to TRBD2. The V gene's germline CDR1 is SGHRS and CDR2 YFSETQ. With V trimmed by 5 bases and J by 9 bases, 5 bases remained unmatched. There are 14 residues in the CDR3. In DNA form, the CDR3 reads TGCGCCAGCAGTCAGGGGACTAGCGGGATTGAGCAGTTCTTC. Its translation: CASSQGTSGIEQFF.

This chain uses TRBV21-1 with TRBJ1-5; the table calls TRBD1, which could not be checked here. TRBV21-1 is a known pseudogene. This CDR3 region has 17 residues. The CDR3 DNA is TGTGCCAGCAGCAAAGCCCCGACGACAGGGGGAAATCAGCCCCAGCATTTT. Encoded protein: CASSKAPTTGGNQPQHF.

This clone was detected only once. The V gene is TRBV5-6, the J gene TRBJ2-1; 7 bases match TRBD1. V gave up 0 bases and J gave up 11 bases; unmatched junction bases: 2. The germline V gene encodes CDR1 SGHDT and CDR2 YYEEEE. This CDR3 region has 12 residues. The CDR3 reads CASSLGDSQQFF. CDR3 bases: TGTGCCAGCAGCTTGGGGGACAGCCAGCAGTTCTTC.

V and J are TRBV30 and TRBJ1-4; TRBD1 matches 8 bases. The CDR3 is 13 residues long. The germline gives CDR1 GTSNPN, CDR2 SVGIG (reference sequence). Trimming removed 4 bases from V and 4 bases from J; junction bases left unmatched: 2. The CDR3 is CAWNRGGNEKLFF. As DNA, the CDR3 is TGTGCCTGGAACAGGGGGGGTAATGAAAAACTGTTTTTT.

V and J are TRBV27 and TRBJ2-7, with D tentatively TRBD1 (5 bases). V dropped 2 bases and J dropped 3 bases, with 8 bases sitting between them. Germline V gene lookup returns CDR1 MNHEY and CDR2 SMNVEV (reference sequence). The CDR3 has 13 amino acids. CDR3 in DNA: TGTGCCAGCAGTTTAAGTAGGGGCTACGAGCAGTACTTC. This encodes CASSLSRGYEQYF.

The rearrangement links TRBV28 to TRBJ2-1; D gene unclear. There are 15 residues in the CDR3. Germline assignment: CDR1 MDHEN and CDR2 SYDVKM. The V end lost 4 bases, the J end lost 2 bases, and 12 bases lay between the germline ends. DNA of the CDR3: TGTGCCAGCAGTTCGGGTCAGCGTGCCTACAATGAGCAGTTCTTC. Its protein product is CASSSGQRAYNEQFF.

This rearrangement joins TRBV9 to TRBJ1-2; 7 positions agree with TRBD1. The J segment lost 0 bases and the V segment lost 3 bases, leaving 5 bases of the junction unmatched. This CDR3 is 15 amino acids long. Per germline, CDR1 SGDLS and CDR2 YYNGEE. The CDR3: CASSAYRGTNYGYTF. For the CDR3, the DNA is TGTGCCAGCAGCGCCTACAGGGGAACTAACTATGGCTACACCTTC.

This chain uses TRBV13 with TRBJ2-3; perhaps TRBD2 as D (6 bases). V was trimmed by 2 bases and J by 2 bases, leaving 11 bases between them. The CDR3 runs 15 residues. Germline CDR1 reads PRHDT; CDR2 reads FYEKMQ (reference sequence). CDR3 loop: CASSLSGLLTDTQYF. CDR3 in DNA: TGTGCCAGCAGCTTATCGGGACTCCTCACAGATACGCAGTATTTT.

The rearrangement joins TRBV3-1 (or the pseudogene TRBV3-2) to TRBJ1-2, with 7 bases aligning to TRBD1. The CDR3 is made up of 13 amino acids. CDR1 and CDR2 (germline): LGHDT, YNNKEL (reference sequence). J gave up 4 bases and V 5 bases, and 4 bases lay outside the gene matches. The CDR3 here is CASSIQGFYGYTF. The CDR3 DNA sequence: TGTGCCAGCAGCATACAGGGGTTCTATGGCTACACCTTC.

This clone showed up just a few times. The J gene is TRBJ1-2, the V gene TRBV12-3 or TRBV12-4; D possibly corresponds to TRBD1 (5 bases). The CDR3 has 13 amino acids. The V and J ends lost 3 bases and 4 bases respectively, with 9 bases between them. The CDR3 spells CASSLSGGYGYTF. In DNA form, the CDR3 reads TGTGCCAGCAGTTTGTCCGGGGGCTATGGCTACACCTTC.

Concerning this clone itself: As the CDR3 is not closed by the conserved phenylalanine or tryptophan, this likely results from a read error. The limits of the CDR3 on the DNA are not certain, so only TCRdb's listed CDR3 is given. The chain employs TRBV20-1 and TRBJ1-2. CDR1 DFQATT and CDR2 SNEGSKA come from the germline V gene (reference sequence). The CDR3 region is 11 residues in length, termini included. The CDR3 spells CSARDNRGSSS.

This CDR3 reads CASRPGAQGGNEQFF. Written as DNA, the CDR3 is TGTGCCAGCAGACCCGGGGCCCAGGGGGGAAATGAGCAGTTCTTC. This sequence joins TRBV5-4 and TRBJ2-1; tentative D call: TRBD1 (7 bases). Trimming shortened V by 5 bases and J by 7 bases, and 19 bases separated the two germline ends. Per germline, CDR1 SGHNT and CDR2 YYREEE (reference sequence). This CDR3 has 15 amino acids.

The rearrangement joins TRBV2 to TRBJ1-5; D perhaps matches TRBD1 (5 bases). This CDR3 contains 14 residues. Trimming took 5 bases from V and 7 from J, leaving 15 bases between them. Germline CDR1 SNHLY, CDR2 FYNNEI. This chain's CDR3 is CASSSFTGEQPQHF. CDR3 in DNA: TGTGCCAGCAGTAGTTTTACAGGTGAGCAGCCCCAGCATTTT.

The chain employs TRBV19 and TRBJ1-5, with D possibly matching TRBD1 (5 bases). This CDR3 contains 13 residues. Trimming removed 8 bases at V and 4 bases at J, with 12 bases between. Germline V CDR1 and CDR2: LNHDA, SQIVND (reference sequence). Written as DNA, the CDR3 is TGTGCCAGTTACGGGAGGGGTAATCAGCCCCAGCATTTT. Amino acid sequence: CASYGRGNQPQHF.

The chain combines TRBV16 with TRBJ2-1, with a weak D call TRBD1 (6 bases). The V end was cut by 7 bases, the J end by 0 bases, with 22 bases between. This CDR3 contains 18 residues. From germline, CDR1 is KGHSY and CDR2 FQNENV. The CDR3 DNA follows: TGTGCCAGCAAAAAAGGGGGATTATCGGACAGCTCCTACAATGAGCAGTTCTTC. Protein product: CASKKGGLSDSSYNEQFF. Using reference TRBV16 and TRBJ2-1 for the parts outside the CDR3, the full variable domain is GEEVAQTPKHLVRGEGQKAKLYCAPIKGHSYVFWYQQVLKNEFKFLISFQNENVFDETGMPKERFSAKCLPNSPCSLEIQATKLEDSAVYFCASKKGGLSDSSYNEQFFGPGTRLTVL.

The chain carries TRBV10-1 and TRBJ1-1, with a weak D call TRBD1 (5 bases). The CDR3 has 14 residues. Trimming took off 3 bases at V and 5 bases at J, with 13 bases between the two ends. Per germline, CDR1 WNHNN and CDR2 SYGVQD (reference sequence). CDR3 sequence: CASSEGHPMTEAFF. DNA of the CDR3: TGCGCCAGCAGTGAAGGACACCCGATGACTGAAGCTTTCTTT.

The chain is built from TRBV19 and TRBJ2-7, with TRBD1 matching over 7 bases. The germline V gene has CDR1 LNHDA and CDR2 SQIVND (reference sequence). V lost 5 bases and J lost 13; bases outside the gene matches: 20. CDR3 size: 15 residues. Written as DNA, the CDR3 is TGTGCCAGTAGTTCCGATTTAGGGGGCCCACGAGGAATTTACTTC. Amino acids: CASSSDLGGPRGIYF.

V is TRBV28 and J is TRBJ1-6; perhaps TRBD1 as D (5 bases). Per the germline V gene, CDR1 is MDHEN and CDR2 is SYDVKM. Trimming took off 5 bases at V and 10 bases at J, with 9 bases between the two ends. The CDR3 totals 12 residues. The CDR3 loop reads CASSPRVSPLHF. Here the CDR3 DNA reads TGTGCCAGCAGTCCCAGGGTATCACCCCTCCACTTT.

V gene TRBV29-1 combines with J gene TRBJ1-5; possibly TRBD1 for D (5 bases). The V and J ends lost 5 bases and 1 base respectively, with 9 bases between them. The CDR3 covers 13 residues. The germline V gene has CDR1 SQVTM and CDR2 ANQGSEA. The chain's CDR3 is CSVQRGSNQPQHF. The CDR3 nucleotides are TGCAGCGTTCAAAGGGGAAGCAATCAGCCCCAGCATTTT.

This chain joins TRBV3-1 (or the pseudogene TRBV3-2) and TRBJ1-2; D is ambiguous. The CDR3 runs 13 residues. V lost 3 bases and J 4 bases, leaving 9 bases between the germline ends. Germline V gene sequence: CDR1 LGHDT, CDR2 YNNKEL (reference sequence). This CDR3 is CASSHLEGYGYTF. CDR3 DNA sequence: TGTGCCAGCAGCCACCTGGAGGGCTATGGCTACACCTTC.

V and J are TRBV12-3 or TRBV12-4 and TRBJ2-3; D possibly corresponds to TRBD2 (6 bases). Trimming took off 5 bases at V and 11 bases at J, with 17 bases between the two ends. The CDR3 length is 13 residues. CDR3 in DNA: TGTGCCAGCAGTCGCACGGGGACTTCTGGGCAGTATTTT. Translating it yields CASSRTGTSGQYF.